This TCR beta chain was captured by sequencing in a study of blood T cell repertoires in COVID-19. Background on the study: Some COVID-19 samples were acute and others convalescent; all came from the United States, Italy and Spain. T cells, B-cell-depleted T cells, or PBMCs supplied cDNA or gDNA.

The length of the CDR3 is 14 residues. The germline CDR1 and CDR2 sequences are LNHDA and SQIVND (reference sequence). V dropped 5 bases and J dropped 9 bases, with 14 bases sitting between them. As originally analysed: Reference gene primer amplification in the assay estimated nucleated cell counts. Assay used: immunoSEQ multiplex PCR; TCRdb lists only in-frame clones, some missing. Clone size and V and J calls were adopted from that table, with D and trimming inferred from the DNA. This sample has some 130,000 clones, with approximately 89% found just once. This TCR derives from a man aged 50 to 59 with acute or convalescent COVID-19. Sequencing was done on a sample of peripheral blood. The rearrangement joins TRBV19 to TRBJ1-6; possibly TRBD1 for D (6 bases). CDR3 sequence reads: CASSLRTDTSPLHF. Here the CDR3 DNA reads TGTGCCAGTAGTCTACGGACAGATACTTCACCCCTCCACTTT.